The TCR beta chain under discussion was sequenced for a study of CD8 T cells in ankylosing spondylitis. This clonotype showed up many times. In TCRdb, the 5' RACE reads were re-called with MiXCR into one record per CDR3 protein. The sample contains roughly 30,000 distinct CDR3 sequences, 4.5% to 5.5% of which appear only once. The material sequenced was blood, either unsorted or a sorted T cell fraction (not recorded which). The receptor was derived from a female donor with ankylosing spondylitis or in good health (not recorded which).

CDR3 residues: CASSAEGETQYF. CDR3 DNA sequence: TGTGCCAGCAGCGCAGAAGGGGAGACCCAGTACTTC. The rearrangement links TRBV9 to TRBJ2-5, with unresolved D. The V and J ends lost 3 bases and 5 bases respectively, with 8 bases between them. The CDR3 totals 12 residues. Germline CDR1 is SGDLS and CDR2 is YYNGEE.